This T cell receptor (beta chain) was identified in a study of Graves' ophthalmopathy and Graves' hyperthyroidism. General observations from the study: A 13-signature model separated ophthalmopathy from stable hyperthyroidism, about 90% sensitivity, 80% to 83% specificity.

As the template, RNA transcripts were used to amplify TCR beta CDR3 regions. An opening RT-PCR round employed HTBI primers and preceded a second-round multiplex PCR. One entry per CDR3 protein results from TCRdb running MiXCR on the multiplex PCR reads. The table has approximately 700,000 distinct CDR3 sequences, over 40% seen once; the top ten hold around 3.3%. Ophthalmopathy cases showed moderate-to-severe activity, scoring CAS ≥3 and NOSPECS ≥4, with duration under 3 months. The diagnostic workup employed clinical symptoms, serum thyroxine, TRAb, thyroid ultrasound and orbital computed tomography. The PBMCs were taken from less than 11 ml of fresh peripheral blood. Turning to this clonotype: What it recognizes is unknown. A clone one base away is much larger, so this may be a read error.

CDR3 length: 16 residues. Germline V CDR1 and CDR2: SGHTA, FQGTGA. Sequenced sample: peripheral blood. The rearrangement uses TRBV7-3 and TRBJ2-5; possibly TRBD1 for D (5 bases). This TCR was sampled from an adult man with Graves' ophthalmopathy. The CDR3 DNA reads as TGTGCCAGCAACTTAGGGGTTCTGGGTCCGAAGGAGACCCAGTACTTC. It encodes CASNLGVLGPKETQYF. The full variable domain, with the rest looked up from reference TRBV7-3 and TRBJ2-5, is GAGVSQTPSNKVTEKGKYVELRCDPISGHTALYWYRQSLGQGPEFLIYFQGTGAADDSGLPNDRFFAVRPEGSVSTLKIQRTERGDSAVYLCASNLGVLGPKETQYFGPGTRLLVL.